This T cell receptor beta chain was profiled in a study of CD8+CD57+ T cells in acquired aplastic anemia. Looking at the study overall: Sorted cells (CD4+ and CD8+) yielded DNA amounts that averaged about 3.1 ug. Study results and limitations: Patients versus controls showed no significant CD8+ Simpson's diversity difference. Patients and controls shared about 27 CD8+ CDR3 sequences.

Concerning this clonotype: Its antigen is unknown. Possible read error: a much larger clone is one base away. The conserved phenylalanine or tryptophan normally closing the CDR3 is absent here, so this likely arose from a read error.

Genomic DNA, the template, was used for profiling of the TCR beta VDJ and CDR3. In TCRdb, the reads were re-called with MiXCR into one record per CDR3 protein. The sample has 200,000 or so distinct CDR3 sequences; about three fifths are singletons. Germline CDR1 is DFQATT and CDR2 is SNEGSKA (reference sequence). Trimming removed 5 bases from V and 4 bases from J, with 26 bases in between. This CDR3 contains 17 residues. This rearrangement joins TRBV20-1 to TRBJ1-1, with a weak D call TRBD1 (5 bases). This TCR was sampled from a human donor with severe aplastic anemia or a healthy control (not recorded which). The sequencing input was sorted CD4+, CD8+, or CD8+CD57+ T cells (not recorded which) from PBMCs. The CDR3 spells CSASRRGTSGALTEAFL. The CDR3 DNA follows: TGCAGTGCTTCTCGTCGCGGGACTAGCGGGGCCCTCACTGAAGCTTTCCTT.